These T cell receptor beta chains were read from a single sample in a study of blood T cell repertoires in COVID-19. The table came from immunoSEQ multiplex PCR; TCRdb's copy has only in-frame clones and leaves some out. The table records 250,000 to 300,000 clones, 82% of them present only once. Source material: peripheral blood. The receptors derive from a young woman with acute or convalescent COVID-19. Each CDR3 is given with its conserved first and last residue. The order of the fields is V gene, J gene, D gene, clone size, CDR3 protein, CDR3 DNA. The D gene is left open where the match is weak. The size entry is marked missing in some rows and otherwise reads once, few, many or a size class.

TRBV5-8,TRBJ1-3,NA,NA,CASSLLGGSGNTIYF,TGTGCCAGCAGCTTGCTCGGTGGCTCTGGAAACACCATATATTTT
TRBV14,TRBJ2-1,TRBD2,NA,CASSQGWASGGLYNEQFF,TGTGCCAGCAGCCAAGGATGGGCTAGCGGGGGGCTTTACAATGAGCAGTTCTTC
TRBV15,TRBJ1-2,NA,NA,CATSYESRGRDGYTF,TGTGCCACCAGTTATGAGTCCAGAGGGAGGGATGGCTACACCTTC
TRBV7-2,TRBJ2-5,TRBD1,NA,CASSSVDRGGETQYF,TGTGCCAGCAGCTCAGTTGACAGGGGAGGAGAGACCCAGTACTTC
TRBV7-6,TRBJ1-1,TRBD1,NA,CASSPGQGMNTEAFF,TGTGCCAGCAGTCCGGGACAGGGTATGAACACTGAAGCTTTCTTT
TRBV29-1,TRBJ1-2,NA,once,CSVEKGQSPNYGYTF,TGCAGCGTCGAAAAAGGACAGTCTCCTAACTATGGCTACACCTTC
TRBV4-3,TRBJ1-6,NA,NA,CASSLSGAVSPLHF,TGCGCCAGCAGCCTTTCAGGGGCAGTCTCACCCCTCCACTTT
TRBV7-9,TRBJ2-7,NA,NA,CASSLAVDYYEQYF,TGTGCCAGCAGCTTAGCGGTGGACTACTACGAGCAGTACTTC
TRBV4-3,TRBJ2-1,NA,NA,CASSQETSLNEQFF,TGCGCCAGCAGCCAAGAGACTTCCCTCAATGAGCAGTTCTTC
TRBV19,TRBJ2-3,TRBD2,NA,CASAGLAGSTDTQYF,TGTGCCAGTGCTGGACTAGCGGGATCCACAGATACGCAGTATTTT
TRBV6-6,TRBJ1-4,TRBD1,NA,CASQGAEEKLFF,TGTGCCTCACAGGGGGCCGAAGAAAAACTGTTTTTT
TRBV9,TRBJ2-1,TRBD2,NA,CASSIIAGGPWNEQFF,TGTGCCAGCAGCATAATAGCGGGAGGGCCGTGGAATGAGCAGTTCTTC
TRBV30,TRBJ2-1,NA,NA,CAWNRGSGNEQFF,TGTGCCTGGAATAGGGGATCTGGAAATGAGCAGTTCTTC